One and the same sample provided the 22 T cell receptor beta chains below, sequenced in a study of blood T cell repertoires in COVID-19. Assay used: immunoSEQ multiplex PCR; TCRdb lists only in-frame clones, some missing. The sample lists around 270,000 clones, about 80% seen once, with less than 20% in the top ten. Input material: peripheral blood. These TCRs come from a person aged 65-85 years with COVID-19, enrolled during active disease.

The table lists this clone with a count of one. V and J are TRBV19 and TRBJ2-1, with D possibly matching TRBD1 (5 bases). With 6 bases removed from V and 5 bases from J, the gap between germline ends came to 17 bases. The CDR3 is 15 residues long. Germline V gene lookup returns CDR1 LNHDA and CDR2 SQIVND (reference sequence). Here the CDR3 reads CASSPVTGWDNEQFF. CDR3 nucleotides: TGTGCCAGTAGCCCCGTTACAGGTTGGGACAATGAGCAGTTCTTC.

The gene calls are TRBV5-5 and TRBJ2-4; TRBD2 might be the D (6 bases). Germline V lookup: CDR1 SGHKS, CDR2 YYEKEE (reference sequence). The CDR3 is 18 residues long. Trimming shortened V by 0 bases and J by 0 bases, and 16 bases separated the two germline ends. For the CDR3, the DNA is TGTGCCAGCAGCTTGGTCACTAGCCAGTCCCTAGCCAAAAACATTCAGTACTTC. Protein product: CASSLVTSQSLAKNIQYF.

The chain is built from TRBV2 and TRBJ2-2; the match to TRBD1 covers 7 bases. CDR3 length equals 15 residues. V was clipped by 1 base and J by 4 bases; unmatched bases: 3. CDR1 and CDR2 from the germline V gene are SNHLY and FYNNEI. The CDR3 bases are TGTGCCAGCAGTGAAGAGGGACAGTTCACCGGGGAGCTGTTTTTT. This gives the protein CASSEEGQFTGELFF.

V and J are TRBV12-3 or TRBV12-4 and TRBJ2-5; 8 bases are shared with TRBD1. This CDR3 comprises 13 residues. V trimming: 7 bases; J trimming: 5 bases; junction bases outside the gene matches: 6. CDR3 coding DNA: TGTGCCAGCACCCAGGGGGCCGGGGAGACCCAGTACTTC. It is translated as CASTQGAGETQYF.

This clone was picked up a small number of times. The chain couples TRBV28 to TRBJ2-1, with D maybe TRBD2 (6 bases). The length of the CDR3 is 14 residues. V gave up 10 bases and J gave up 0 bases, with 13 bases separating them. Germline CDR1 reads MDHEN; CDR2 reads SYDVKM. The CDR3 loop is CATYPGGSYNEQFF. The CDR3 DNA reads TGTGCCACCTACCCCGGGGGCTCCTACAATGAGCAGTTCTTC.

The V and J genes are TRBV6-5 and TRBJ2-7, with 7 bases that match TRBD1. The germline CDR1 and CDR2 sequences are MNHEY and SVGAGI. V lost 6 bases, J lost 2 bases, and 7 bases stayed unmatched. The CDR3 loop spans 14 amino acids. CDR3 loop: CASRPDRDPYEQYF. DNA for the CDR3: TGTGCCAGCAGACCCGACAGGGACCCCTACGAGCAGTACTTC.

This chain connects TRBV27 to TRBJ2-5, with 8 positions matching TRBD2. With V trimmed by 6 bases and J by 5 bases, 14 bases remained unmatched. The CDR3 is made up of 16 amino acids. Per germline, CDR1 MNHEY and CDR2 SMNVEV (reference sequence). The CDR3 sequence: CASRALAGSNIETQYF. Written as DNA, the CDR3 is TGTGCCAGCAGAGCCCTAGCGGGTTCGAACATCGAGACCCAGTACTTC.

CDR3 bases: TGTGCCAGCAGCTTAGCAGGACAGAGCACAGATACGCAGTATTTT. It specifies CASSLAGQSTDTQYF. The genes are TRBV11-2 and TRBJ2-3, with D maybe TRBD1 (6 bases). The germline V gene encodes CDR1 SGHAT and CDR2 FQNNGV. Trimming removed 1 base at V and 0 bases at J, with 8 bases between. This CDR3 spans 15 amino acids. Combining the CDR3 with reference TRBV11-2 and TRBJ2-3 gives the whole variable domain EAGVAQSPRYKIIEKRQSVAFWCNPISGHATLYWYQQILGQGPKLLIQFQNNGVVDDSQLPKDRFSAERLKGVDSTLKIQPAKLEDSAVYLCASSLAGQSTDTQYFGPGTRLTVL.

The chain links TRBV19 to TRBJ2-5; 7 nucleotides line up with TRBD1. Germline lookup yields CDR1 LNHDA and CDR2 SQIVND (reference sequence). The trim removed 6 bases at V and 7 bases at J, leaving 14 bases unmatched. The CDR3 spans 15 residues. The CDR3 protein is CASSGAGTAPGTQYF. CDR3 nucleotides: TGTGCCAGTAGCGGGGCCGGGACAGCACCTGGGACCCAGTACTTC.

The chain links TRBV7-9 to TRBJ1-2; TRBD1 might be the D (6 bases). Looked up from germline, CDR1 is SEHNR and CDR2 is FQNEAQ (reference sequence). Trimming took 5 bases from V and 1 from J, leaving 17 bases between them. The CDR3 runs 16 residues. In DNA, the CDR3 is TGTGCCAGCAGCCATCGTACAGGGAAGGGTAACTATGGCTACACCTTC. Its translation is CASSHRTGKGNYGYTF. Combining the CDR3 with reference TRBV7-9 and TRBJ1-2 gives the whole variable domain DTGVSQNPRHKITKRGQNVTFRCDPISEHNRLYWYRQTLGQGPEFLTYFQNEAQLEKSRLLSDRFSAERPKGSFSTLEIQRTEQGDSAMYLCASSHRTGKGNYGYTFGSGTRLTVV.

The rearrangement links TRBV19 to TRBJ2-1, with D possibly TRBD2 on 6 matching bases. Trimming stripped 9 bases from V and 2 bases from J, with 14 bases between. CDR1 is LNHDA, CDR2 SQIVND, per germline (reference sequence). The CDR3 extends over 14 amino acids. The CDR3 sequence is CASRERSAYNEQFF. CDR3 in DNA: TGTGCCAGCCGGGAGAGAAGCGCCTACAATGAGCAGTTCTTC.

The chain recombines TRBV9 with TRBJ1-2; the D gene is possibly TRBD1 (5 bases). CDR3 length: 15 residues. The germline V gene has CDR1 SGDLS and CDR2 YYNGEE. V lost 3 bases to trimming and J lost 1 base, with 13 bases between them. CDR3 DNA: TGTGCCAGCAGCGGGATCCAGGGATATAACTATGGCTACACCTTC. It codes for CASSGIQGYNYGYTF.

The chain is built from TRBV9 and TRBJ2-5, with 7 bases aligning to TRBD2. The trim removed 1 base at V and 3 bases at J, leaving 6 bases unmatched. The length of the CDR3 is 15 residues. Germline CDR1 and CDR2: SGDLS and YYNGEE. The CDR3 reads CASSVSGIGKETQYF. The CDR3 region has the DNA TGTGCCAGCAGCGTAAGCGGGATTGGTAAAGAGACCCAGTACTTC.

The chain uses TRBV3-1 (or the pseudogene TRBV3-2) and TRBJ1-2; 10 nucleotides match TRBD1. J lost 4 bases, V lost 1 base, and 0 bases had no gene match. In germline, CDR1 is LGHDT, CDR2 YNNKEL (reference sequence). The CDR3 extends over 14 amino acids. The CDR3 reads CASSQGQGAYGYTF. The CDR3 DNA reads as TGTGCCAGCAGCCAAGGACAGGGGGCCTATGGCTACACCTTC.

The chain carries TRBV3-1 (or the pseudogene TRBV3-2) and TRBJ1-3; 7 bases are shared with TRBD1. The CDR3 has 15 residues. The germline CDR1 and CDR2 sequences are LGHDT and YNNKEL (reference sequence). Trimming at V came to 0 bases and at J to 2 bases, leaving 1 base not matched to a gene. CDR3 region: CASSQDDRAGNTIYF. The CDR3 region has the DNA TGTGCCAGCAGCCAAGACGACAGGGCTGGAAACACCATATATTTT.

The chain is built from TRBV30 and TRBJ1-1, with D maybe TRBD1 (5 bases). Per germline, CDR1 GTSNPN and CDR2 SVGIG (reference sequence). The V end was cut by 4 bases, the J end by 8 bases, with 17 bases between. This CDR3 spans 13 amino acids. The chain's CDR3 is CAWNLVGRGEAFF. The CDR3 region has the DNA TGTGCCTGGAATTTGGTAGGTAGGGGAGAAGCTTTCTTT.

The genes are TRBV2 and TRBJ2-7, with 10 nucleotides matching TRBD2. J lost 6 bases, V lost 4 bases, and 12 bases had no gene match. This CDR3 region has 16 residues. Germline V gene data show CDR1 as SNHLY and CDR2 as FYNNEI. The CDR3 DNA reads as TGTGCCAGCAGTGCTACTAGCGGGATGGGGGGGACCGAGCAGTACTTC. Translating gives CASSATSGMGGTEQYF.

This rearrangement joins TRBV5-1 to TRBJ2-1; the match to TRBD2 covers 7 bases. V shed 4 bases and J 8 bases; nucleotides not matched to a gene: 0. Germline-derived CDR1 and CDR2 are SGHRS and YFSETQ. This CDR3 region has 11 residues. The CDR3 DNA reads as TGCGCCAGCAGCCGGGGGGATGAGCAGTTCTTC. Protein product: CASSRGDEQFF.

This chain links TRBV6-5 with TRBJ1-6; 8 bases are a match to TRBD1. Unmatched junction bases numbered 7, after V lost 5 bases and J lost 7 bases. The V gene's germline CDR1 is MNHEY and CDR2 SVGAGI. The CDR3 totals 15 residues. CDR3 in DNA: TGTGCCAGCAGTCAGGGGGCCCTCTTCAATTCACCCCTCCACTTT. Amino acids: CASSQGALFNSPLHF.

The chain has TRBV5-1 and TRBJ1-6; 7 bases line up with TRBD1. CDR3 size: 15 residues. J lost 7 bases, V lost 5 bases, and 9 bases had no gene match. Germline CDR1 is SGHRS and CDR2 is YFSETQ. The CDR3 loop reads CASSFTGTANSPLHF. In nucleotides, the CDR3 is TGCGCCAGCAGTTTTACCGGGACAGCAAATTCACCCCTCCACTTT.

The V gene is TRBV16, the J gene TRBJ1-1; D not certain. The CDR3 is 15 amino acids. Germline loops: CDR1 KGHSY, CDR2 FQNENV. With 2 bases removed from V and 1 base from J, the gap between germline ends came to 11 bases. In DNA form, the CDR3 reads TGTGCCAGCAGCCAACCAGACATTTCGAACACTGAAGCTTTCTTT. Translated: CASSQPDISNTEAFF.

V usage is TRBV28 and J usage is TRBJ2-5; 8 positions agree with TRBD2. Trimming at V came to 6 bases and at J to 9 bases, leaving 12 bases not matched to a gene. From germline, CDR1 is MDHEN and CDR2 SYDVKM. The CDR3 totals 14 residues. The CDR3 region has the DNA TGTGCCAGCAGACCACCGGGACCGGGAGGGCCCCAGTACTTC. This gives the protein CASRPPGPGGPQYF.